This T cell receptor (beta chain) was observed in a study of blood T cell repertoires in COVID-19. Study overall: Sites in the United States, Italy and Spain provided acute and convalescent COVID-19 samples.

CDR3 length: 15 amino acids. Trimming cost V 6 bases and J 1 base; bases outside gene matches: 8. Per the germline V gene, CDR1 is SGHVS and CDR2 is FNYEAQ. Libraries were prepared by immunoSEQ multiplex PCR; TCRdb keeps only in-frame clonotypes and omits some of them. The sample has roughly 120,000 clones; more than 60% are singletons. This TCR was recovered from a man aged 50-60 years with acute or convalescent COVID-19. The genes are TRBV7-6 and TRBJ2-7; TRBD1 aligns across 8 bases. What was sequenced was peripheral blood. The CDR3 loop is CASSYGTGDSYEQYF. In nucleotides, the CDR3 is TGTGCCAGCAGTTACGGGACAGGCGATTCCTACGAGCAGTACTTC.